This TCR beta chain was recovered during a study of CD8 T cells in Susac syndrome. Random hexamers served to reverse transcribe roughly 0.5 to 1 ug RNA. From the immunoSEQ multiplex PCR reads, TCRdb called clonotypes with MiXCR, one entry per CDR3 protein. The data show some 120,000 distinct CDR3 sequences, with around 94% seen just once and over 0.07% held by the top ten. Germline V gives CDR1 DFQATT, CDR2 SNEGSKA (reference sequence). The CDR3 is 15 residues long. V lost 0 bases and J 0 bases, leaving 9 bases between the germline ends. The source of this sequence is a human donor in good health. The chain is built from TRBV20-1 and TRBJ1-5; D is undetermined. Sequenced sample: CD4+ T cells from PBMCs. CDR3 sequence: CSARDWSNSNQPQHF. CDR3 coding DNA: TGCAGTGCTAGAGATTGGAGTAATAGCAATCAGCCCCAGCATTTT.